These 26 T cell receptor beta chains were all obtained from the same sample, sequenced in a study of T cells in Graves' hyperthyroidism and ophthalmopathy. Researchers took RNA transcripts and amplified the TCR beta CDR3 regions from them. The HTBI primer set was used in a first-round RT-PCR of the TCR CDR3. Using its own MiXCR run on the multiplex PCR reads, TCRdb lists one record per CDR3 protein. The repertoire includes hundreds of thousands of distinct CDR3 sequences, approximately 15% of them detected once, and roughly a tenth sits in the top ten. The sequencing sample was made of blood. These receptors were collected from a woman in her late teens or twenties with Graves' hyperthyroidism.

This clonotype has at least ten counts. The V gene is TRBV11-3, the J gene TRBJ2-5; D is unresolved. The CDR3 spans 15 residues. CDR1 and CDR2 (germline): SGHNT, YENEEA. The V and J ends lost 1 base and 2 bases respectively, with 11 bases between them. This chain's CDR3 is CASSLGSDLQETQYF. CDR3 DNA sequence: TGTGCCAGCAGCTTAGGGTCAGACCTTCAAGAGACCCAGTACTTC.

The sample holds many counts of this clonotype. This chain links TRBV6-1 with TRBJ2-1; D assignment may be TRBD1 or TRBD2 (7 bases each). This CDR3 is 15 amino acids long. Trimming removed 3 bases from V and 3 bases from J, with 12 bases in between. Germline V CDR1 and CDR2: MNHNS, SASEGT. The CDR3 nucleotides read TGTGCCAGCAGTGACGGGGGGACAGACTACAATGAGCAGTTCTTC. Translation: CASSDGGTDYNEQFF.

Regarding this clonotype: At one boundary the junction diverges from the germline segment, which might be a read error. The CDR3 DNA reads TGTGCCACCAGAAGGGACAGGGGGATCACTAATGAAAAACTGCTTTTT. It codes for CATRRDRGITNEKLLF. The rearrangement links TRBV15 to TRBJ1-4; 11 positions agree with TRBD1. Per the germline V gene, CDR1 is LNHNV and CDR2 is YYDKDF (reference sequence). The CDR3 extends over 16 amino acids.

This clonotype was counted only a few times. The chain uses TRBV2 and TRBJ2-2; 12 bases agree with TRBD2. V lost 8 bases to trimming and J lost 0 bases; unmatched junction nucleotides: 4. The CDR3 spans 16 residues. CDR1 and CDR2 (germline): SNHLY, FYNNEI. CDR3 residues: CASLGLAGSNTGELFF. CDR3 sequence (DNA): TGTGCCAGCCTCGGACTAGCGGGATCGAACACCGGGGAGCTGTTTTTT.

There are many counts of this clonotype. J is TRBJ2-5 and V is TRBV12-3 or TRBV12-4, with D possibly being TRBD2 (5 bases). The CDR3 consists of 15 residues. Trimming removed 6 bases from V and 5 bases from J, with 19 bases in between. The CDR3 protein is CASSPTAGVPETQYF. DNA of the CDR3: TGTGCCAGCAGCCCGACCGCGGGTGTACCCGAGACCCAGTACTTC.

This clonotype was detected a few times. The chain combines TRBV5-1 with TRBJ2-1; D ambiguous. The ends were cut back, 2 bases at V and 5 bases at J, with 11 bases in the middle. There are 14 residues in the CDR3. CDR1 SGHRS and CDR2 YFSETQ come from the germline V gene. CDR3 sequence (DNA): TGCGCCAGCAGCTTCCAGACACCGGACAATGAGCAGTTCTTC. It codes for CASSFQTPDNEQFF.

This clonotype was counted a few times. CDR3 DNA: TGTGCCAGCAGCTTAGCCGGGTTGGGGGCAAATGAAAAACTGTTTTTT. It codes for CASSLAGLGANEKLFF. The chain carries TRBV7-9 and TRBJ1-4; tentative D call: TRBD1 (6 bases). The length of the CDR3 is 16 residues. Deletions cut 0 bases from V and 5 bases from J, with 13 bases between. Germline CDR1 is SEHNR and CDR2 is FQNEAQ (reference sequence).

This clonotype was recorded many times. The chain combines TRBV11-2 with TRBJ2-3, with 12 bases identical to TRBD2. The CDR3 is made up of 19 amino acids. After removal of 4 bases from V and 1 base from J, the junction contained 12 bases not matched to a gene. Germline V gives CDR1 SGHAT, CDR2 FQNNGV. CDR3 coding DNA: TGTGCCAGCAGCTCACAACTAGCGGGAGGCGAGTTCGGCACAGATACGCAGTATTTT. It encodes CASSSQLAGGEFGTDTQYF. The complete variable domain, with remaining parts taken from reference TRBV11-2 and TRBJ2-3, reads EAGVAQSPRYKIIEKRQSVAFWCNPISGHATLYWYQQILGQGPKLLIQFQNNGVVDDSQLPKDRFSAERLKGVDSTLKIQPAKLEDSAVYLCASSSQLAGGEFGTDTQYFGPGTRLTVL.

At least ten counts were recorded for this clonotype. The rearrangement uses TRBV11-2 and TRBJ1-2; 10 bases are shared with TRBD1. This CDR3 comprises 17 residues. Losses at the gene ends were 3 bases for V and 5 bases for J; bases not matched to a gene: 12. Germline assignment: CDR1 SGHAT and CDR2 FQNNGV. In nucleotides, the CDR3 is TGTGCCAGCAGCTTCCCGACAGGGGGCTCGCTGCGGTATGGCTACACCTTC. This gives the protein CASSFPTGGSLRYGYTF.

This clonotype has ten or more counts. The gene calls are TRBV30 and TRBJ1-5; D might be TRBD1 (5 bases). Germline lookup yields CDR1 GTSNPN and CDR2 SVGIG (reference sequence). CDR3 length equals 14 residues. The V end lost 3 bases, the J end lost 2 bases, and 11 bases lay between the germline ends. The CDR3 here is CAWSRDPGNQPQHF. The CDR3 nucleotides are TGTGCCTGGAGCCGGGACCCCGGCAATCAGCCCCAGCATTTT. Complete variable domain (other parts from reference TRBV30 and TRBJ1-5): SQTIHQWPATLVQPVGSPLSLECTVEGTSNPNLYWYRQAAGRGLQLLFYSVGIGQISSEVPQNLSASRPQDRQFILSSKKLLLSDSGFYLCAWSRDPGNQPQHFGDGTRLSIL.

There are many counts of this clonotype. The chain combines TRBV28 with TRBJ1-5, with D hard to call. Germline V gives CDR1 MDHEN, CDR2 SYDVKM. The length of the CDR3 is 10 residues. V lost 2 bases and J lost 8, with 1 base in between. The CDR3 DNA follows: TGTGCCAGCAGTTTAAAGCCCCAGCATTTT. Protein: CASSLKPQHF.

The CDR3 here is CASSLSQYQPQHF. The CDR3 DNA reads as TGTGCCAGCAGCTTATCACAGTATCAGCCCCAGCATTTT. This chain uses TRBV7-2 with TRBJ1-5; D is undetermined. Trimming cost V 2 bases and J 5 bases, with 7 bases left between them. The CDR3 is 13 amino acids. Germline V gene sequence: CDR1 SGHTA, CDR2 FQGNSA. Full variable domain (rest looked up from reference TRBV7-2 and TRBJ1-5): GAGVSQSPSNKVTEKGKDVELRCDPISGHTALYWYRQSLGQGLEFLIYFQGNSAPDKSGLPSDRFSAERTGGSVSTLTIQRTQQEDSAVYLCASSLSQYQPQHFGDGTRLSIL.

This clonotype came up a few times. This sequence joins TRBV29-1 and TRBJ1-2, with D hard to call. From germline, CDR1 is SQVTM and CDR2 ANQGSEA. V shed 3 bases and J shed 4 bases, with 9 bases lying between them. This CDR3 is 12 amino acids long. The CDR3, as DNA: TGCAGCGTTGAGGGAAGGAGCTATGGCTACACCTTC. Protein: CSVEGRSYGYTF.

This clonotype was seen repeatedly, ten times or more. This chain joins TRBV9 and TRBJ2-1; TRBD2 agrees at 8 bases. Germline V gene data show CDR1 as SGDLS and CDR2 as YYNGEE. The CDR3 is 14 residues long. V shed 3 bases, J shed 2 bases, and the junction held 1 base outside the gene matches. CDR3 sequence reads: CASSAGLAYNEQFF. The CDR3 DNA is TGTGCCAGCAGCGCGGGACTAGCCTACAATGAGCAGTTCTTC.

Ten or more counts support this clonotype. DNA for the CDR3: TGTGCCAGCAGCTTAAGTGGAGCAGGGGATAATGAGCAGTTCTTC. It translates to CASSLSGAGDNEQFF. The chain links TRBV11-3 to TRBJ2-1, with D maybe TRBD1 (6 bases). V was clipped by 2 bases and J by 7 bases, with 15 bases between them. The germline V gene has CDR1 SGHNT and CDR2 YENEEA. The length of the CDR3 is 15 residues.

In its sample, this clonotype was seen a few times. The genes are TRBV29-1 and TRBJ2-1, with 10 nucleotides matching TRBD2. Unmatched junction bases numbered 9, after V lost 4 bases and J lost 15 bases. The germline CDR1 and CDR2 sequences are SQVTM and ANQGSEA. CDR3 length: 12 amino acids. The CDR3 DNA is TGCAGCGTTGTAACCCTAGCGGGAGTTCCGTTCTTC. Amino acids: CSVVTLAGVPFF.

This clonotype was found many times. The chain joins TRBV2 to TRBJ2-1; tentative D call: TRBD1 (5 bases). V dropped 7 bases and J dropped 4 bases, with 11 bases sitting between them. There are 13 residues in the CDR3. Germline V gene data show CDR1 as SNHLY and CDR2 as FYNNEI. This CDR3 is CASMLDRYNEQFF. The CDR3 region has the DNA TGTGCCAGCATGCTTGACAGATACAATGAGCAGTTCTTC.

The CDR3 coding sequence is TGTGCCAGCAGCCCGATGGCGAACACTGAAGCTTTCTTT. Translating it yields CASSPMANTEAFF. This chain connects TRBV7-9 to TRBJ1-1; D is unclear. Trimming cost V 5 bases and J 1 base, with 8 bases left between them. CDR1 and CDR2 (germline): SEHNR, FQNEAQ (reference sequence). This CDR3 is built from 13 residues.

The CDR3 protein is CASRQGKSSYEQYF. Written as DNA, the CDR3 is TGTGCCAGCAGACAGGGAAAAAGCTCCTACGAGCAGTACTTC. The rearrangement links TRBV6-2 or TRBV6-3 to TRBJ2-7, with D perhaps TRBD1 (6 bases). The CDR3 loop spans 14 amino acids. Germline V gene lookup returns CDR1 MNHEY and CDR2 SVGEGT. Trimming pared 6 bases from V and 0 bases from J, leaving 12 bases between.

This clonotype was picked up a small number of times. The CDR3, as DNA: TGTGCCAGCAGTGTGACTAGCGGGAGGCCAGATACGCAGTATTTT. Translated: CASSVTSGRPDTQYF. The rearrangement links TRBV6-1 to TRBJ2-3; TRBD2 aligns across 13 bases. Per the germline V gene, CDR1 is MNHNS and CDR2 is SASEGT. The CDR3 extends over 15 amino acids. Trimming removed 4 bases from V and 4 bases from J; junction bases left unmatched: 2.

The CDR3 here is CASGWHTAEQFF. The CDR3 DNA reads as TGTGCCAGTGGGTGGCATACCGCTGAGCAGTTCTTC. The genes are TRBV19 and TRBJ2-1, with D unresolved. The CDR3 is 12 amino acids. V gave up 8 bases and J gave up 9 bases, with 14 bases separating them. Germline loops: CDR1 LNHDA, CDR2 SQIVND (reference sequence).

This CDR3 reads CASTSKRPGLAAYEQYF. The CDR3 region has the DNA TGTGCCAGTACAAGCAAGCGACCGGGACTAGCGGCCTACGAGCAGTACTTC. J is TRBJ2-7 and V is TRBV6-1; 11 nucleotides line up with TRBD2. In germline, CDR1 is MNHNS, CDR2 SASEGT. J lost 2 bases, V lost 9 bases, and 15 bases had no gene match. The CDR3 has 17 residues.

The sample holds a few counts of this clonotype. The chain employs TRBV7-9 and TRBJ1-2; unclear D gene. The V and J ends lost 1 base and 3 bases respectively, with 12 bases between them. The CDR3 runs 15 residues. Germline values: CDR1 SEHNR, CDR2 FQNEAQ (reference sequence). The CDR3 DNA is TGTGCCAGCAGCTTAGTTCGGTTGAACGACTATGGCTACACCTTC. Residues: CASSLVRLNDYGYTF. The full variable domain, rest sourced from reference TRBV7-9 and TRBJ1-2, is DTGVSQNPRHKITKRGQNVTFRCDPISEHNRLYWYRQTLGQGPEFLTYFQNEAQLEKSRLLSDRFSAERPKGSFSTLEIQRTEQGDSAMYLCASSLVRLNDYGYTFGSGTRLTVV.

The chain carries TRBV19 and TRBJ1-1; D is ambiguous. Trimming removed 6 bases from V and 6 bases from J, with 11 bases in between. Per germline, CDR1 LNHDA and CDR2 SQIVND (reference sequence). The CDR3 loop spans 12 amino acids. For the CDR3, the DNA is TGTGCCAGTAGGAGAAGATCCTCTGAAGCTTTCTTT. Protein sequence: CASRRRSSEAFF.

The CDR3 here is CASSRSWTRADTQYF. DNA of the CDR3: TGTGCCAGCAGCAGAAGTTGGACCAGGGCAGATACGCAGTATTTT. J is TRBJ2-3 and V is TRBV6-1; D is possibly TRBD1 (5 bases). The CDR3 spans 15 residues. Germline V gives CDR1 MNHNS, CDR2 SASEGT. Trimming stripped 6 bases from V and 4 bases from J, with 17 bases between.

This chain connects TRBV29-1 to TRBJ1-5; maybe TRBD1 (5 bases). Germline V lookup: CDR1 SQVTM, CDR2 ANQGSEA. Trimming removed 5 bases from V and 9 bases from J, with 17 bases in between. This CDR3 is built from 13 residues. The CDR3 DNA is TGCAGCGTTCGACAGAGCTTTCAGGGGCCCCAGCATTTT. Protein: CSVRQSFQGPQHF.